The rows below give T cell receptor beta chains drawn from one sample of a study of T cells after yellow fever vaccination. Via MiXCR, TCRdb re-called the 5' RACE reads, giving one row per CDR3 protein. This table has hundreds of thousands of distinct CDR3 sequences, roughly 9% appearing once. Sample: CD4+ T cells sorted from PBMCs, taken 5 days after the yellow fever booster vaccination. Receptors were obtained from a man between 18 and 29 years old who received the YFV17D yellow fever vaccine. The CDR3 runs from the conserved cysteine through the conserved F or W. A D gene is named only where the DNA matches it firmly. Clone size, where shown, is once, few, many, or a class for clones that have expanded.

clone_size d_call j_call v_call cdr3_nt cdr3_aa
many - TRBJ1-1 TRBV7-2 TGTGCCAGCAGCTCCCTTCACCAAGACAGGGAAGCTTTCTTT CASSSLHQDREAFF
many - TRBJ1-2 TRBV12-3/TRBV12-4 TGTGCCAGCAGTTTAAGTGGTAACTATGGCTACACCTTC CASSLSGNYGYTF
few TRBD2 TRBJ2-2 TRBV6-2/TRBV6-3 TGTGCCAGCAGAGCCAGGGTAGCGGGGGGGCCTCGCACCGGGGAGCTGTTTTTT CASRARVAGGPRTGELFF
few - TRBJ2-1 TRBV5-1 TGCGCCAGCAGCTTGGTCCCCGGGAGCCACAATGAGCAGTTCTTC CASSLVPGSHNEQFF
many - TRBJ1-1 TRBV10-3 TGTGCCATCAGTGTCGCAGCAGGGAACACTGAAGCTTTCTTT CAISVAAGNTEAFF
few TRBD1 TRBJ2-4 TRBV19 TGTGCCAGTAACCCGACAGGGACACCCGCTGTGGGAGCCAAAAACATTCAGTACTTC CASNPTGTPAVGAKNIQYF
- TRBD2 TRBJ2-1 TRBV10-3 TGTGCCATCAGTCGACTAGCGGGGAAAGGATACAATGAGCAGTTCTTC CAISRLAGKGYNEQFF
few TRBD2 TRBJ2-3 TRBV12-3/TRBV12-4 TGTGCCAGCACCCACCCCCGTAGCGGGGGGGGCACAGATACGCAGTATTTT CASTHPRSGGGTDTQYF
few - TRBJ1-1 TRBV6-5 TGTGCCAGCAGTTACTCGACAAGCCTCGGGGGAGGCGGGACTGAAGCTTTCTTT CASSYSTSLGGGGTEAFF
many - TRBJ2-6 TRBV6-5 TGTGCCAGCAGTGCGGGACGTTGGAGCTCTGGGGCCAACGTCCTGACTTTC CASSAGRWSSGANVLTF
few - TRBJ2-7 TRBV4-1 TGCGCCAGCAGCCAAGATGTGGAACAGGGCGGGACCTACGAGCAGTACTTC CASSQDVEQGGTYEQYF
many TRBD2 TRBJ2-1 TRBV7-9 TGTGCCAGCAGCTTAAGCGGGAGCTCCTACAATGAGCAGTTCTTC CASSLSGSSYNEQFF
few - TRBJ2-1 TRBV5-1 TGCGCCAGCAGCGGGACCGGACGTAGGGATGAGCAGTTCTTC CASSGTGRRDEQFF
- - TRBJ1-4 TRBV24-1 TGTGCCACCAGTGCCCCGGACACCGCAACTAATGAAAAACTGTTTTTT CATSAPDTATNEKLFF
- TRBD2 TRBJ2-5 TRBV5-4 TGTGCCAGCAGCTTGGATGGTAGCGGGGATGGGGGGTTTGAGACCCAGTACTTC CASSLDGSGDGGFETQYF
- TRBD1 TRBJ2-7 TRBV6-2/TRBV6-3 TGTGCCAGCAGTTACTCGGACAGGGTGGACTACGAGCAGTACTTC CASSYSDRVDYEQYF
- - TRBJ2-4 TRBV6-6 TGTGCCAGCAGTTACTCCGGGACACGGGGAAACATTCAGTACTTC CASSYSGTRGNIQYF
- TRBD1 TRBJ2-5 TRBV11-2 TGTGCCAGCAGCCGCGGACAGGTAGAGACCCAGTACTTC CASSRGQVETQYF
few TRBD2 TRBJ2-2 TRBV5-1 TGCGCCAGCAGCCCCAGACTAGCGGGGGCCCCACCCGGCGGGGAGCTGTTTTTT CASSPRLAGAPPGGELFF
- TRBD1 TRBJ2-6 TRBV5-6 TGTGCCAGCAGCTCAAGGACAGGCAACTCTGGGGCCAACGTCCTGACTTTC CASSSRTGNSGANVLTF
- - TRBJ2-2 TRBV2 TGTGCCAGCACACAGGAGAACACCGGGGAGCTGTTTTTT CASTQENTGELFF
many - TRBJ1-6 TRBV7-9 TGTGCCAGCAGCTTTTCCCAGGATTCACCCCTCCACTTT CASSFSQDSPLHF
- - TRBJ1-2 TRBV18 TGTGCCAGCTCACTTCGGACGGAAGTTAACTATGGCTACACCTTC CASSLRTEVNYGYTF
many - TRBJ2-3 TRBV9 TGTGCCAGCAGCGTAGGATCCACAGATACGCAGTATTTT CASSVGSTDTQYF
few TRBD1 TRBJ1-2 TRBV2 TGTGCCAGCAACACAGACAGGGACTATGGCTACACCTTC CASNTDRDYGYTF